The present entry profiles one T cell receptor (beta chain) with its context. The antigen is undetermined. The data stem from a study of Ad26.COV2.S vaccination and SARS-CoV-2 variants. Study-level information: Intramuscular Ad26.COV2.S doses were given once or twice, 56 days apart. Study-wide points: The analyses of TCR breadth and depth may have understated the size of total T cell responses. Reports say spike-specific CD8+ and CD4+ T cell responses covered substantial breadth after vaccination.

Libraries were prepared by immunoSEQ multiplex PCR; TCRdb keeps only in-frame clonotypes and omits some of them. The sample lists 450,000 to 550,000 clones; roughly nine tenths were seen once. From germline, CDR1 is MNHEY and CDR2 SMNVEV (reference sequence). Deletions cut 1 base from V and 1 base from J, with 5 bases between. CDR3 length: 13 residues. Indicated treatment: roughly 19 received Ad26.COV2.S at low or high dose, single or two shots; a few received placebo; per-sample allocation not given. Vaccine and placebo recipients were sampled on day 63 after the first injection. It was Wuhan-strain SARS-CoV-2 spike that the Ad26 vaccine vector expressed.

The chain has TRBV27 and TRBJ2-7; TRBD1 might be the D (5 bases). This material consisted of peripheral blood, taken in a trial of Ad26.COV2.S vaccine versus placebo. This sequence was found in a person between 18 and 59 years old who received the Ad26.COV2.S COVID-19 vaccine or a placebo. The CDR3 nucleotides read TGTGCCAGCAGTTTATACAGGTCCTACGAGCAGTACTTC. Amino acids: CASSLYRSYEQYF.